This note documents a single TCR beta chain sequence. Germline loops: CDR1 WSHSY, CDR2 SAAADI. The CDR3 covers 13 residues. V lost 5 bases, J lost 4 bases, and 11 bases lay in between. These data are taken from a study of cytomegalovirus exposure and HLA in healthy donors. This PCR relied on a set of 60 Vbeta primers and 13 Jbeta primers. Generated by immunoSEQ multiplex PCR, the TCRdb table keeps only in-frame clones and is missing some. This table has about 97,000 clones, around 82% appearing once. The sample was PBMCs. This receptor was identified in a man aged 35-49 years in good health and CMV-seropositive. J is TRBJ1-1 and V is TRBV10-2, with D possibly matching TRBD1 (6 bases). The CDR3 region has the DNA TGCGCCAGCAGTTCAGGACAGTCCACTGAAGCTTTCTTT. Translated: CASSSGQSTEAFF.